The present entry profiles one T cell receptor beta chain with its context. The sample comes from a study of T cells of healthy individuals. TCRdb reprocessed the 5' RACE reads with MiXCR, giving one entry per CDR3 protein. The sample gives 40,000 to 65,000 distinct CDR3 sequences, about 14% of which show up once; about 15% is in the top ten. V was clipped by 3 bases and J by 5 bases; unmatched bases: 11. The CDR3 is made up of 16 amino acids. This chain connects TRBV12-3 or TRBV12-4 to TRBJ2-5; TRBD2 agrees at 8 bases. The TCR sequence derives from a human donor in good health. For the CDR3, the DNA is TGTGCCAGCAGTTTCCCCGTACGGGAGGGCCAGGAGACCCAGTACTTC. It is translated as CASSFPVREGQETQYF.